This T cell receptor (beta chain) emerged from a study of blood T cells in healthy people across ages. It was with a sample-barcoded 5' primer and a J-beta primer mix that a second PCR of roughly 7 to 12 cycles was run. MiXCR, applied by TCRdb to the 5' RACE reads, yields one record per CDR3 protein. The sample includes 1.4 million to 1.5 million distinct CDR3 sequences, approximately 38% seen only once; the top ten take under 8%. Per-sample yields of isolated PBMCs were at least 6 million. In this sample, this clonotype turned up a few times. This CDR3 comprises 15 residues. The V end lost 3 bases, the J end lost 11 bases, and 17 bases lay between the germline ends. Per germline, CDR1 LGHDT and CDR2 YNNKEL (reference sequence).

The chain combines TRBV3-1 with TRBJ2-6; unclear D gene. Specimen: blood. The sequence was collected from a woman aged 18-30 years in good health. The CDR3 nucleotides are TGTGCCAGCAGCCACCGCCAACTTGAGCAGTACGTCCTGACTTTC. This gives the protein CASSHRQLEQYVLTF.